This T cell receptor beta chain was observed in a study of T cell responses to AZD1222 COVID-19 vaccine. J lost 4 bases, V lost 7 bases, and 11 bases had no gene match. In germline, CDR1 is SNHLY, CDR2 FYNNEI. The CDR3 contains 15 residues. The assay was immunoSEQ multiplex PCR, and TCRdb's table has in-frame clones only and misses some. Among some 94,000 clones listed, about 92% were seen once. The chain has TRBV2 and TRBJ1-2; 8 nucleotides match TRBD1. The specimen comprised peripheral blood, sampled 28 days after the second AZD1222 dose. The TCR comes from an adult who received the AZD1222 COVID-19 vaccine. This chain's CDR3 is CASIFSGTGPYGYTF. CDR3 DNA: TGTGCCAGCATCTTTTCCGGGACAGGACCCTATGGCTACACCTTC.